The present T cell receptor beta chain was sequenced within a study of T cells in Graves' hyperthyroidism and ophthalmopathy. Overall study findings and caveats: Most thyroid clonotypes expanded above 0.001 were also detected in blood.

The source material, RNA transcripts, was used to amplify TCR beta CDR3 regions. TCR CDR3 regions were first amplified by RT-PCR with HTBI primers. TCRdb redid the calling of the multiplex PCR reads with MiXCR, one entry per CDR3 protein. The repertoire holds about 59,000 distinct CDR3 sequences, with roughly half as singletons. CDR1 is LGHNA and CDR2 is YNFKEQ in the germline V gene. This CDR3 spans 15 amino acids. Losses at the gene ends were 1 base for V and 0 bases for J; bases not matched to a gene: 2. This clonotype was observed once. Its specificity is not known. The rearrangement uses TRBV4-2 and TRBJ2-5, with 7 bases matching TRBD1. Sequencing was done on a sample of blood. This receptor was taken from a woman aged 60-70 years with Graves' ophthalmopathy. Written as DNA, the CDR3 is TGTGCCAGCAGCCAAGCCGGACAGGACCAAGAGACCCAGTACTTC. Residues: CASSQAGQDQETQYF.